A single T cell receptor beta chain is shown here with its context. Its antigen is unidentified. It was RNA transcripts that yielded the amplified TCR beta CDR3 regions. RT-PCR in the first round (using the HTBI primer set) targeted the TCR CDR3. TCRdb fed the multiplex PCR reads into MiXCR, producing one record per CDR3 protein. This table holds hundreds of thousands of distinct CDR3 sequences, just under 20% found once. At least 3 on the Clinical Activity Score was recorded for ophthalmopathy patients, who also had NOSPECS grade at least 4 and duration under 3 months. Lactation, pregnancy, other autoimmune disease or uncontrolled infection led to exclusion of patients. Used for diagnoses were clinical symptoms, serum thyroxine and TRAb, thyroid ultrasound and orbital computed tomography. Deletions cut 2 bases from V and 5 bases from J, with 12 bases between. The CDR3 extends over 14 amino acids. The sample originates from a study of T cells in Graves' hyperthyroidism and ophthalmopathy.

Overall study results and limits: Most thyroid clonotypes expanded above 0.001 were also detected in blood.

The TCR sequence derives from a man aged 35 to 55 with Graves' ophthalmopathy. The sample taken for sequencing was blood. The chain employs TRBV12-3 or TRBV12-4 and TRBJ1-1; TRBD1 might be the D (6 bases). CDR3 amino acids: CASSLWGGRTEAFF. Here the CDR3 DNA reads TGTGCCAGCAGTTTATGGGGGGGCAGGACTGAAGCTTTCTTT.